This T cell receptor (beta chain) was found in a study of monozygotic twins with inflammatory bowel disease. Details on this clonotype: Its antigen is unknown.

Eight separate reactions for every sample produced the cDNA. During cDNA synthesis, UMIs that each contained a 6-nucleotide sample barcode were added by means of template switching. With the 5' RACE reads reprocessed, TCRdb shows one record per CDR3 protein and no DNA. The table for this sample gives 210,000 or so distinct CDR3 sequences. Study-wide results and caveats: It was not supported that a single strong signal or clonotype was associated with IBD. Using the inverse Simpson index, IBD patients had lower TCRbeta diversity than healthy co-twins.

The sequenced sample consisted of blood. The receptor was isolated from a human donor with ulcerative colitis or Crohn's disease, or a healthy co-twin of an affected twin (not recorded which).

This CDR3 is CASSLARTGWANEQFF. The genes are TRBV12-3 or TRBV12-4 and TRBJ2-1; there is no DNA to check the TCRdb D call of TRBD1. This CDR3 has 16 amino acids.